This is a list of T cell receptor beta chains from one sample in a study of human T cells and chemical hapten exposure. TCRdb analysed the RACE reads with MiXCR anew, one entry per CDR3 protein. Counted here are around 99,000 distinct CDR3 sequences, approximately 11% occurring once; the ten biggest clones make up roughly 2%. The sequencing used whole blood, collected in connection with sensitization to the hapten diphenylcyclopropenone (DPC). Receptors originate from a man between 35 and 55 years old with alopecia areata. Some clones in this sample may be carry-over from other donors' samples. The CDR3 runs from the conserved cysteine through the conserved F or W. The order of the fields is CDR3 length, J gene, clone size, D gene, V gene, CDR3 protein, CDR3 DNA. The D gene is left open where the match is weak. The listing skips clone size in some rows; elsewhere it reads once, few, many or a size class.

>18|TRBJ2-2|many|TRBD2|TRBV11-1
CASSLETLAGANTGELFF
TGTGCCAGCAGCTTAGAGACCCTAGCGGGAGCGAACACCGGGGAGCTGTTTTTT
>16|TRBJ2-1|few|TRBD2|TRBV24-1
CATSDLQSGREDEQFF
TGTGCCACCAGTGATTTGCAAAGCGGGAGGGAAGATGAGCAGTTCTTC
>15|TRBJ1-4|-|-|TRBV5-1
CASSLDVLPGEKLFF
TGCGCCAGCAGCTTGGACGTCCTACCTGGAGAAAAACTGTTTTTT
>14|TRBJ1-3|many|-|TRBV5-1
CASSSGVSGNTIYF
TGCGCCAGCAGCTCCGGGGTTTCTGGAAACACCATATATTTT
>12|TRBJ2-6|few|-|TRBV12-3/TRBV12-4
CASISGANVLTF
TGTGCCAGCATCTCTGGGGCCAACGTCCTGACTTTC
>14|TRBJ2-4|-|-|TRBV9
CASSGRAGKNIQYF
TGTGCCAGCAGCGGGAGGGCGGGCAAAAACATTCAGTACTTC
>15|TRBJ1-5|-|-|TRBV4-1
CASSQAGGSNQPQHF
TGCGCCAGCAGCCAGGCAGGAGGCAGCAATCAGCCCCAGCATTTT
>12|TRBJ1-5|many|-|TRBV20-1
CSASGVNAPQHF
TGCAGTGCTAGTGGAGTAAATGCGCCCCAGCATTTT
>14|TRBJ2-7|few|TRBD2|TRBV3-1
CASSQAGETGEQYF
TGTGCCAGCAGCCAGGCGGGGGAAACGGGCGAGCAGTACTTC
>16|TRBJ1-3|-|TRBD1|TRBV14
CASSRIETGAGNTIYF
TGTGCCAGCAGCCGAATCGAGACAGGGGCTGGAAACACCATATATTTT
>13|TRBJ1-1|-|-|TRBV6-5
CASSYDSGREAFF
TGTGCCAGCAGTTACGACTCGGGGAGAGAAGCTTTCTTT
>13|TRBJ2-7|few|-|TRBV29-1
CSVLTGTIYEQYF
TGCAGCGTTCTGACCGGGACAATCTACGAGCAGTACTTC
>14|TRBJ1-1|-|-|TRBV6-5
CASSVGGGNTEAFF
TGTGCCAGCAGTGTAGGGGGGGGCAACACTGAAGCTTTCTTT
>15|TRBJ2-1|-|-|TRBV7-2
CASTRRGILNNEQFF
TGTGCCAGCACAAGGCGCGGGATCCTAAACAATGAGCAGTTCTTC
>15|TRBJ1-5|few|-|TRBV7-8
CASSLRLRGNQPQHF
TGTGCCAGCAGCTTACGGCTACGGGGAAATCAGCCCCAGCATTTT
>15|TRBJ2-6|few|-|TRBV6-5
CASSYEGSGANVLTF
TGTGCCAGCAGTTACGAAGGTTCTGGGGCCAACGTCCTGACTTTC
>15|TRBJ2-3|-|TRBD2|TRBV6-5
CASSLEASGRYTQYF
TGTGCCAGCAGTTTGGAGGCTAGCGGGAGGTATACGCAGTATTTT
>13|TRBJ2-7|-|-|TRBV5-6
CASSLSPGYEQYF
TGTGCCAGCAGCTTGAGTCCCGGGTACGAGCAGTACTTC
>9|TRBJ1-2|-|-|TRBV7-2
CASGPGYTF
TGTGCCAGCGGGCCCGGCTACACCTTC
>17|TRBJ2-4|-|-|TRBV2
CASSDRTIRIAKNIQYF
TGTGCCAGCAGTGACCGAACGATCCGAATAGCCAAAAACATTCAGTACTTC
>13|TRBJ1-1|few|-|TRBV6-2/TRBV6-3
CASRGHSNTEAFF
TGTGCCAGCAGAGGACATTCCAACACTGAAGCTTTCTTT
>17|TRBJ1-2|few|TRBD1|TRBV12-5
CASGYYPTGDMVYGYTF
TGTGCTAGTGGTTACTACCCGACAGGGGATATGGTCTATGGCTACACCTTC
>13|TRBJ1-5|-|-|TRBV6-5
CASSLQFAQPQHF
TGTGCCAGCAGTCTACAGTTTGCTCAGCCCCAGCATTTT
>20|TRBJ2-3|many|TRBD2|TRBV27
CASRDRQEGLAGGPSDTQYF
TGTGCCAGCAGAGATCGACAGGAAGGACTAGCGGGAGGGCCGTCAGATACGCAGTATTTT
>11|TRBJ1-2|-|-|TRBV6-6
CASSPNYGYTF
TGTGCCAGCAGTCCGAACTATGGCTACACCTTC
>13|TRBJ1-2|many|-|TRBV20-1
CSAQTGFYYGYTF
TGCAGTGCCCAGACAGGTTTTTACTATGGCTACACCTTC
>16|TRBJ2-3|-|TRBD2|TRBV11-3
CASSSFGLAGGDTQYF
TGTGCCAGCAGCTCTTTCGGACTAGCGGGGGGAGATACGCAGTATTTT
>12|TRBJ1-6|many|-|TRBV6-5
CASSYGLSPLHF
TGTGCCAGCAGTTACGGCCTCTCACCCCTCCACTTT
>14|TRBJ2-3|few|-|TRBV11-3
CASRIGTGTDTQYF
TGTGCCAGTCGAATTGGGACGGGGACAGATACGCAGTATTTT
>14|TRBJ2-2|few|-|TRBV27
CASSLVSVPGELFF
TGTGCCAGCAGTCTCGTTAGCGTGCCCGGGGAGCTGTTTTTT
>17|TRBJ2-5|-|-|TRBV28
CASSWDSTNTWFETQYF
TGTGCCAGCAGTTGGGACTCGACTAATACTTGGTTCGAGACCCAGTACTTC
>15|TRBJ2-1|many|TRBD2|TRBV4-2
CASSHSGTSYNEQFF
TGTGCCAGCAGCCATAGCGGGACCTCCTACAATGAGCAGTTCTTC
>11|TRBJ1-2|few|-|TRBV29-1
CSVVGAGGYTF
TGCAGCGTTGTGGGGGCGGGGGGCTACACCTTC
>12|TRBJ2-5|many|-|TRBV6-2/TRBV6-3
CASSYPQETQYF
TGTGCCAGCAGTTACCCCCAAGAGACCCAGTACTTC
>18|TRBJ2-6|few|TRBD1|TRBV28
CASSPGTGANLGANVLTF
TGTGCCAGCAGCCCTGGGACAGGGGCCAACCTTGGGGCCAACGTCCTGACTTTC
>11|TRBJ1-1|-|TRBD1|TRBV20-1
CSAETGAEAFF
TGCAGTGCAGAGACAGGGGCTGAAGCTTTCTTT
>14|TRBJ2-1|-|TRBD2|TRBV24-1
CATKGLAGGDEQFF
TGTGCCACCAAAGGGCTAGCGGGAGGGGACGAGCAGTTCTTC
>15|TRBJ2-1|-|TRBD2|TRBV6-5
CASSYGLAAYNEQFF
TGTGCCAGCAGTTACGGACTAGCGGCCTACAATGAGCAGTTCTTC
>18|TRBJ2-5|few|TRBD2|TRBV4-1
CASSHILGLAGGGETQYF
TGCGCCAGCAGCCATATTCTGGGACTAGCGGGAGGGGGAGAGACCCAGTACTTC
>13|TRBJ2-1|few|-|TRBV5-1
CASNDPNYNEQFF
TGCGCCAGCAACGACCCTAACTACAATGAGCAGTTCTTC
>17|TRBJ2-6|-|TRBD1|TRBV7-9
CASTGQGLLSGANVLTF
TGTGCCAGCACCGGACAGGGACTCCTCTCTGGGGCCAACGTCCTGACTTTC
>15|TRBJ2-2|-|TRBD2|TRBV5-4
CASSLLAGDTGELFF
TGTGCCAGCAGCTTGTTAGCGGGAGACACCGGGGAGCTGTTTTTT